Listed below are T cell receptor beta chains from one sample, sequenced in a study of shared clonotypes between healthy human individuals. The data were produced by immunoSEQ multiplex PCR, yet TCRdb's version contains in-frame clones alone and is incomplete. The sample records about 1.5 million clones, around 98% being singletons. Source material: naive CD4+ T cells sorted from blood. These TCRs come from a man aged 25 to 45 in good health. Each CDR3 is given without its conserved first and last residue. Each record gives: V gene, clone size, CDR3 protein. Clone size is given for some rows only: seen once, a few or many times, or a class if the clone is expanded.

TRBV18 | - | ASRGLAAPGGTDTQY
TRBV19 | - | ASSADRVLLEAF
TRBV2 | - | ASSEEAPGANVLT
TRBV15 | - | ATSRERLAGSEQY
TRBV9 | - | ASTRDRVGKLF
TRBV11-3 | - | ASSWTSGRSDEQF
TRBV7-2 | - | ASSLELAGANEQF
TRBV27 | - | ASSPRGGGYEQY
TRBV14 | - | ASSQGQGLVSQY
TRBV28 | - | ASSLDSSTLAQH
TRBV9 | - | ASSLRLADSSGANVLT
TRBV28 | - | ASISFDEKLF
TRBV5-1 | - | ASSLGGAETQY
TRBV11-2 | - | ASSQTYSYEQY
TRBV7-9 | - | ASSLSTLSYEQY
TRBV2 | - | ASSDPSWYQETQY
TRBV30 | - | AWSWAPGQGYNEQF
TRBV10-3 | - | AISETDSENTEAF
TRBV7-8 | - | ASSPNRGGILYEQY
TRBV5-1 | - | ASSPTGGAGTEAF
TRBV2 | - | ASSESQTGYSNQPQH
TRBV15 | - | ATSVTGNTEAF
TRBV11-3 | - | ASSPDYPTGELF
TRBV6-1 | - | ASSESTRGTSLEQY
TRBV19 | - | ASRGAEVPYNEQF
TRBV28 | - | ASSPTGISNEKLF
TRBV5-1 | - | ASSDPGQGAKGYT
TRBV7-3 | - | ASSLSGTNTGELF
TRBV18 | - | ASTGTGASEQY
TRBV6-5 | - | ASSSTGSYNEQF
TRBV25-1 | - | ASSDTRGASYNEQF
TRBV19 | - | ASSNAGSLGNQPQH
TRBV2 | - | ASSNSNYGYT
TRBV2 | - | ASSQGWVAGESSTGELF
TRBV6-1 | - | ASSLTGELF
TRBV19 | - | ASTPESGRAWWGGSYNEQF
TRBV7-3 | - | ASSPLPQETDVGYT
TRBV18 | - | ASSLSGLSSNQPQH
TRBV28 | - | ASSSPGPSSYNEQF
TRBV9 | - | ASSVGLAESSYNEQF
TRBV28 | once | ASSLLSSYEQY
TRBV4-1 | - | ASSQQGAMSEKLF
TRBV11-2 | - | ASSRNTGETQY
TRBV6-5 | - | ASTYRVGGTEAF
TRBV5-1 | - | ASSLVSAANEKLF
TRBV7-8 | - | ASSPIGDGSYEQY
TRBV5-4 | - | ASSGTENQETQY
TRBV5-1 | - | ASSSTSGRTDTQY
TRBV7-6 | - | ASSLTDSRSHEQY
TRBV28 | - | ASSLRQGTFGNTIY
TRBV28 | - | ASSLLEPRVSGNTIY